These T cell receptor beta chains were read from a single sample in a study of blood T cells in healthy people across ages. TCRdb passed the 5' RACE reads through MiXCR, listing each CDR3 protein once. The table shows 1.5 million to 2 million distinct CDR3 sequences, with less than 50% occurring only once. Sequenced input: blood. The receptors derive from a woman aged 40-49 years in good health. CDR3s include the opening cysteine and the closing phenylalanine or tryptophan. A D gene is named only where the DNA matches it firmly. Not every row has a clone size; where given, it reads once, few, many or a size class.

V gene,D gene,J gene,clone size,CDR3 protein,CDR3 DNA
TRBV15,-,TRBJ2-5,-,CATSRSSGGGETQYF,TGTGCCACCAGCAGATCGTCAGGGGGGGGGGAGACCCAGTACTTC
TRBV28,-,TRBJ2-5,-,CASSSPGDIQETQYF,TGTGCCAGCAGTTCACCGGGGGACATACAAGAGACCCAGTACTTC
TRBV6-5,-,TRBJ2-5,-,CASSYSGRVHETQYF,TGTGCCAGCAGTTACAGCGGACGCGTCCATGAGACCCAGTACTTC
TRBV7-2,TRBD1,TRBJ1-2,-,CASSSQGGWEYGYTF,TGTGCCAGCTCGAGCCAGGGGGGTTGGGAGTATGGCTACACCTTC
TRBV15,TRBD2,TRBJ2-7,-,CATSSGLGSGEQYF,TGTGCCACCAGCAGTGGACTAGGTTCTGGCGAGCAGTACTTC
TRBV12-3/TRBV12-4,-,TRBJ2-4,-,CASSSRQGGGNIQYF,TGTGCCAGCAGTTCCAGACAGGGCGGGGGAAACATTCAGTACTTC
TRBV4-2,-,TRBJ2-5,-,CASSPSDGTQYF,TGTGCCAGCAGCCCAAGCGATGGGACCCAGTACTTC
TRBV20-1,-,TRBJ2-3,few,CSAREWGAPTDTQYF,TGCAGTGCCCGAGAGTGGGGGGCGCCCACAGATACGCAGTATTTT
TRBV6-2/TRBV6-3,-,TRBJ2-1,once,CASSYGGLPNEQFF,TGTGCCAGCAGTTACGGGGGACTGCCCAATGAGCAGTTCTTC
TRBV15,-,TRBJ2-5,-,CATSVSGRETQYF,TGTGCCACCAGCGTTTCCGGGCGAGAGACCCAGTACTTC
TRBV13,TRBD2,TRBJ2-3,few,CASSWDYYTDTQYF,TGTGCCAGCAGCTGGGACTACTACACAGATACGCAGTATTTT
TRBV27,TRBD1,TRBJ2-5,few,CASSPDRGGQETQYF,TGTGCCAGCAGTCCCGACAGGGGGGGGCAAGAGACCCAGTACTTC
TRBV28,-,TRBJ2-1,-,CASSYRETQFF,TGTGCCAGCAGCTACCGGGAGACCCAGTTCTTC
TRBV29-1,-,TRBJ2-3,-,CSVTGLVDTQYF,TGCAGCGTTACAGGGTTGGTAGATACGCAGTATTTT
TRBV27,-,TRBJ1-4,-,CASSDDLKAYEKLFF,TGTGCCAGCAGTGACGACCTGAAGGCTTATGAAAAACTGTTTTTT
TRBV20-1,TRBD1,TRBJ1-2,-,CSAREGTGPQVGYTF,TGCAGTGCTAGAGAGGGGACAGGGCCACAGGTCGGCTACACCTTC
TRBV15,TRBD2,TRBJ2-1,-,CATSRGISGSSYNEQFF,TGTGCCACCAGCAGAGGGATTAGCGGGAGCTCCTACAATGAGCAGTTCTTC
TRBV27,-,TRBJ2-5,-,CASSLSEQLVSQETQYF,TGTGCCAGCAGTTTATCTGAACAACTAGTGTCCCAGGAGACCCAGTACTTC
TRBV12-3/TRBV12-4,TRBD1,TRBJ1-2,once,CASSLRQGVYGYTF,TGTGCCAGCAGTTTGAGACAGGGGGTATATGGCTACACCTTC
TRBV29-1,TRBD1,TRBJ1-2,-,CSAGTGPGGSGYTF,TGCAGCGCCGGGACAGGGCCCGGTGGCTCGGGCTACACCTTC
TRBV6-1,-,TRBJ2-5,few,CASSAGARAETQYF,TGTGCCAGCAGTGCAGGGGCTAGGGCGGAGACCCAGTACTTC
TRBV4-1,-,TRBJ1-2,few,CASSPSRGIVYGYTF,TGCGCCAGCAGCCCGAGCCGGGGAATAGTTTATGGCTACACCTTC
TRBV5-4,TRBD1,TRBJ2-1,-,CASSARQGAKFF,TGTGCCAGCAGCGCTCGACAGGGGGCTAAGTTCTTC
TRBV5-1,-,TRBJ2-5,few,CASSLDSRLKRETQYF,TGCGCCAGCAGCTTGGATAGTCGACTTAAGCGGGAGACCCAGTACTTC
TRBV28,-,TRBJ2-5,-,CASSRGTNSRETQYF,TGTGCCAGCAGCCGAGGGACCAACTCGCGGGAGACCCAGTACTTC
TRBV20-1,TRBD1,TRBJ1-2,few,CSARDPGQGGIYGYTF,TGCAGTGCTAGAGATCCTGGACAGGGGGGTATCTATGGCTACACCTTC
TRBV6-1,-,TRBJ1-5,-,CASHTPGGNQPQHF,TGTGCCAGCCACACCCCGGGGGGCAATCAGCCCCAGCATTTT